This TCR beta chain was recovered during a study of T cell repertoires in cytomegalovirus infection. Points from the study as a whole: Cumulative public TCR beta family frequency identified carriers of CMV plus the relevant HLA.

V lost 7 bases, J lost 8 bases, and 11 bases stayed unmatched. CDR1 LNHDA and CDR2 SQIVND come from the germline V gene (reference sequence). This CDR3 comprises 15 residues. TCRdb reprocessed the reads via MiXCR and lists one record per CDR3 protein. Of roughly 500,000 distinct CDR3 sequences in the sample, about 33% are singletons; the top ten hold roughly 17%. With regard to this clonotype: No antigen is known for it.

The TCR comes from a human donor in good health (CMV status not recorded). Some clones in this sample may be carry-over from other donors' samples. This specimen consisted of cultured PBMCs, obtained from culture after CMV antigen stimulation. The chain couples TRBV19 to TRBJ2-1; 10 positions agree with TRBD2. In nucleotides, the CDR3 is TGTGCCAGTACCATAGCGGGAGGTTCGTTGGATGAGCAGTTCTTC. As protein: CASTIAGGSLDEQFF.